This T cell receptor beta chain was recorded in a study of control samples from healthy donors and cancer patients. Some clones are missing from TCRdb's copy, which holds only in-frame ones; the method was immunoSEQ multiplex PCR. The sample has about 170,000 clones, 70% to 90% seen once. Germline V gene data show CDR1 as SGHRS and CDR2 as YFSETQ. The CDR3 runs to 14 residues. V lost 0 bases to trimming and J lost 3 bases, with 10 bases between them. The receptor comes from a man aged 25-45 years in good health. The chain joins TRBV5-1 to TRBJ2-7; a weak D match, TRBD1 (5 bases). The sequencing input was blood. The CDR3 DNA reads TGCGCCAGCAGCTTGGTCGGACACGGCTACGAGCAGTACTTC. This sequence encodes CASSLVGHGYEQYF.